This TCR beta chain was recovered during a study of high-grade serous ovarian cancer treatment subgroups. Looking at the study overall: Samples averaged around 14,000 reads and about 7,100 unique TCR beta rearrangements.

Comment on this clone: What it binds is unknown.

Overall study findings and caveats: Different patients shared almost no repertoire; same-patient tumors shared 0.11 to 0.79. CDR1 and CDR2 were left unanalyzed; analyses focused on CDR3.

Tumor samples were obtained before definitive surgery or chemotherapy. Per the germline V gene, CDR1 is MNHEY and CDR2 is SMNVEV (reference sequence). Germline trimming cut 2 bases from V and 3 bases from J; bases unmatched to any gene: 1. This CDR3 is 13 amino acids long. Some clones are missing from TCRdb's copy, which holds only in-frame ones; the method was immunoSEQ multiplex PCR. The sample includes 18,000 or so clones, around 80% of them seen just once. The sequenced sample was tumor tissue. The rearrangement joins TRBV27 to TRBJ2-7; 7 nucleotides match TRBD2. This TCR was recovered from a human donor with high-grade serous ovarian cancer. CDR3 DNA sequence: TGTGCCAGCAGTTTAGGGGGGGGCTACGAGCAGTACTTC. It translates to CASSLGGGYEQYF.